The present T cell receptor (beta chain) was sequenced within a study of T-cell memory formation after mild COVID-19. As for this clonotype: What it binds is unknown.

TCR alpha and TCR beta cDNA libraries with sample barcodes and UMIs came from 5'RACE using constant-segment primers. Via MiXCR, TCRdb re-called the 5' RACE reads, giving one row per CDR3 protein. Found here are about 210,000 distinct CDR3 sequences, roughly 30% of them singletons; the top ten hold roughly an eighth. The CDR3 is 14 amino acids. V was clipped by 5 bases and J by 3 bases; unmatched bases: 5. Germline CDR1 reads SEHNR; CDR2 reads FQNEAQ (reference sequence). Study findings and constraints: Day 15 to 85 contractors were CD4/CD8 balanced; later expanders leaned CD4+.

The receptor was derived from an adult woman who had mild COVID-19 (a few samples of this study predate the infection). Cell type and time point are not known. Sequenced: PBMCs or a T cell subset sorted from them (not recorded which). The chain uses TRBV7-9 and TRBJ1-2; 8 bases match TRBD1. CDR3 DNA: TGTGCCAGCAGCCTGACAGGGGTGGACTATGGCTACACCTTC. This gives the protein CASSLTGVDYGYTF.